The 23 T cell receptor beta chains presented below share a single source sample, sequenced in a study of EBV T-cell therapy then PD-1 blockade in nasopharyngeal carcinoma. Sample treatment: AdE1-LMPpoly-expanded autologous EBV-specific T-cell therapy followed by anti-PD-1 nivolumab. Sequencing used immunoSEQ multiplex PCR; TCRdb keeps in-frame clones, though not all of them. The data contain approximately 21,000 clones, 84% of them singletons. These receptors have no known antigen. This sample comprised CD8+ T cells from blood, obtained at roughly day 67 from a patient whose treatment included autologous EBV-specific T cells and nivolumab. The receptors come from a man between 35 and 55 years old with nasopharyngeal carcinoma.

The rearrangement links TRBV6-6 to TRBJ2-7, with TRBD2 matching over 7 bases. This CDR3 is 14 amino acids long. V shed 2 bases, J shed 6 bases, and the junction held 7 bases outside the gene matches. Germline-derived CDR1 and CDR2 are MNHNY and SVGAGI (reference sequence). The CDR3 DNA is TGTGCCAGCAGTTACCAGAGGAGCGGGGTCGAGCAGTACTTC. This translates into CASSYQRSGVEQYF.

This rearrangement joins TRBV6-5 to TRBJ1-5, with D unresolved. Per the germline V gene, CDR1 is MNHEY and CDR2 is SVGAGI. The ends were cut back, 7 bases at V and 7 bases at J, with 20 bases in the middle. This CDR3 has 15 residues. CDR3 sequence: CASNQDGLLRQPQHF. Here the CDR3 DNA reads TGTGCCAGCAACCAGGACGGGCTTTTGAGGCAGCCCCAGCATTTT.

Comments on this clone: Other DNA sequences within the sample encode an identical CDR3. The CDR3 nucleotides are TGCAGCGTTGGAGGTCAGGGAAATGAGCAGTTCTTC. Its protein product is CSVGGQGNEQFF. The chain recombines TRBV29-1 with TRBJ2-1; possibly TRBD1 for D (5 bases). The germline V and J ends were trimmed by 4 bases and 7 bases, with 11 bases remaining between them. Looked up from germline, CDR1 is SQVTM and CDR2 is ANQGSEA. This CDR3 is 12 amino acids long.

The chain is built from TRBV3-1 (or the pseudogene TRBV3-2) and TRBJ1-2; TRBD1 aligns across 9 bases. Germline values: CDR1 LGHDT, CDR2 YNNKEL (reference sequence). Losses at the gene ends were 0 bases for V and 10 bases for J; bases not matched to a gene: 6. CDR3 size: 14 residues. The CDR3 reads CASSQDWTGETYTF. The CDR3 DNA sequence: TGTGCCAGCAGCCAAGACTGGACAGGGGAAACCTACACCTTC.

The chain couples TRBV28 to TRBJ1-2; 8 bases fit TRBD1. The CDR3 spans 13 residues. J was trimmed by 3 bases and V by 6 bases; bases with no gene match: 3. Germline CDR1 reads MDHEN; CDR2 reads SYDVKM. Written as DNA, the CDR3 is TGTGCCAGCAGGCTGACAGGGGACTATGGCTACACCTTC. Its protein is CASRLTGDYGYTF.

This clone was seen only once. The genes are TRBV7-2 and TRBJ1-1; D gene unclear. V was clipped by 1 base and J by 4 bases, with 13 bases between them. The germline CDR1 and CDR2 sequences are SGHTA and FQGNSA. CDR3 length: 15 amino acids. In DNA, the CDR3 is TGTGCCAGCAGCTTAGGTCGGGGAATAGGCACTGAAGCTTTCTTT. It is translated as CASSLGRGIGTEAFF.

The V and J genes are TRBV19 and TRBJ2-4; perhaps TRBD2 as D (6 bases). CDR3 length equals 13 residues. The germline V and J ends were trimmed by 9 bases and 3 bases, with 12 bases remaining between them. Germline V gene sequence: CDR1 LNHDA, CDR2 SQIVND (reference sequence). This chain's CDR3 is CASEGLDKNIQYF. The CDR3 DNA is TGTGCCAGCGAGGGACTTGACAAAAACATTCAGTACTTC.

The chain links TRBV7-6 to TRBJ2-2, with 12 positions matching TRBD1. The CDR3 has 18 residues. The ends lost 5 bases at V and 3 bases at J; junction bases unmatched: 10. CDR1 is SGHVS, CDR2 FNYEAQ, per germline. DNA for the CDR3: TGTGCCAGCAGCCCCGGGACAGGGGGCACCCGATACACCGGGGAGCTGTTTTTT. Translating gives CASSPGTGGTRYTGELFF.

This chain connects TRBV30 to TRBJ1-6; D remains unclear. Trimming took 2 bases from V and 10 from J, leaving 9 bases between them. This CDR3 spans 12 amino acids. The V gene's germline CDR1 is GTSNPN and CDR2 SVGIG (reference sequence). For the CDR3, the DNA is TGTGCCTGGAGTTGGAGTAGGTCACCCCTCCACTTT. This gives the protein CAWSWSRSPLHF.

This clone was seen only a few times. V gene TRBV6-2 or TRBV6-3 combines with J gene TRBJ2-3, with 11 bases identical to TRBD2. This CDR3 region has 15 residues. Germline V gives CDR1 MNHEY, CDR2 SVGEGT. J was trimmed by 4 bases and V by 5 bases; bases with no gene match: 5. The DNA for the CDR3 is TGTGCCAGCAGTCTAGCGGGGGGTGGCGCAGATACGCAGTATTTT. This encodes CASSLAGGGADTQYF.

The chain links TRBV5-1 to TRBJ2-3; maybe TRBD2 (6 bases). The CDR3 totals 15 residues. Per the germline V gene, CDR1 is SGHRS and CDR2 is YFSETQ. Trimming pared 3 bases from V and 2 bases from J, leaving 13 bases between. The CDR3 DNA reads as TGCGCCAGCAGCTCGCAGGAGGGCCACACAGATACGCAGTATTTT. Encoded protein: CASSSQEGHTDTQYF.

The chain combines TRBV6-5 with TRBJ1-2; D is unclear. Trimming removed 6 bases from V and 8 bases from J, with 19 bases in between. The V gene's germline CDR1 is MNHEY and CDR2 SVGAGI. The CDR3 is 14 residues long. The CDR3 region has the DNA TGTGCCAGCAGGACCCCGGGCCCCCTCACCGGCTACACCTTC. Its protein is CASRTPGPLTGYTF.

The J gene is TRBJ2-3, the V gene TRBV12-5; D ambiguous. Trimming removed 6 bases at V and 1 base at J, with 11 bases between. Per the germline V gene, CDR1 is LGHNT and CDR2 is FRNRAP. This CDR3 spans 14 amino acids. The CDR3 sequence is CASGPGGGTDTQYF. Written as DNA, the CDR3 is TGTGCTAGTGGCCCTGGTGGGGGCACAGATACGCAGTATTTT. Filled out from reference TRBV12-5 and TRBJ2-3, the complete variable domain reads DARVTQTPRHKVTEMGQEVTMRCQPILGHNTVFWYRQTMMQGLELLAYFRNRAPLDDSGMPKDRFSAEMPDATLATLKIQPSEPRDSAVYFCASGPGGGTDTQYFGPGTRLTVL.

This chain connects TRBV7-9 to TRBJ2-1, with 7 bases fitting TRBD1. CDR1 and CDR2 (germline): SEHNR, FQNEAQ (reference sequence). The CDR3 runs 13 residues. J lost 9 bases, V lost 10 bases, and 12 bases had no gene match. The CDR3 reads CANRDDRAGEQFF. The CDR3 bases are TGTGCCAACAGGGACGACAGGGCGGGTGAGCAGTTCTTC.

The rearrangement links TRBV7-8 to TRBJ2-1, with 7 bases aligning to TRBD1. The germline CDR1 and CDR2 sequences are SGHVS and FQNEAQ. V trimming: 4 bases; J trimming: 4 bases; junction bases outside the gene matches: 4. The CDR3 loop spans 14 amino acids. As DNA, the CDR3 is TGTGCCAGCAGCTCGGGACAGTATTACAATGAGCAGTTCTTC. This sequence encodes CASSSGQYYNEQFF. The full variable domain, in which reference TRBV7-8 and TRBJ2-1 provide the parts outside the CDR3, is GAGVSQSPRYKVAKRGQDVALRCDPISGHVSLFWYQQALGQGPEFLTYFQNEAQLDKSGLPSDRFFAERPEGSVSTLKIQRTQQEDSAVYLCASSSGQYYNEQFFGPGTRLTVL.

The genes are TRBV4-1 and TRBJ2-3; D is perhaps TRBD1 or TRBD2 (5 bases each). The CDR3 runs to 14 residues. The V end was cut by 2 bases, the J end by 9 bases, with 15 bases between. CDR1 and CDR2 from the germline V gene are MGHRA and YSYEKL. CDR3 in DNA: TGCGCCAGCAGCCAATCTTTGGGGGTGGGGACGCAGTATTTT. As protein: CASSQSLGVGTQYF.

Regarding this clone: The same CDR3 also results from other DNA sequences found in this sample. The rearrangement uses TRBV15 and TRBJ2-7; no clear D gene. This CDR3 is built from 12 residues. Trimming took 5 bases from V and 3 from J, leaving 8 bases between them. Looked up from germline, CDR1 is LNHNV and CDR2 is YYDKDF (reference sequence). Here the CDR3 reads CATSPPSYEQYF. The CDR3 DNA is TGTGCCACCAGCCCCCCAAGCTACGAGCAGTACTTC.

The J gene is TRBJ2-7, the V gene TRBV6-6; 7 bases are shared with TRBD1. Germline CDR1 is MNHNY and CDR2 is SVGAGI (reference sequence). V lost 4 bases, J lost 4 bases, and 4 bases stayed unmatched. CDR3 length: 13 residues. The CDR3: CASSFSQGYEQYF. CDR3 sequence (DNA): TGTGCCAGCAGTTTCTCACAGGGGTACGAGCAGTACTTC.

V and J are TRBV5-1 and TRBJ2-3; TRBD2 agrees at 11 bases. The V and J ends lost 3 bases and 6 bases, in that order; junction bases with no gene match: 3. Germline V gene sequence: CDR1 SGHRS, CDR2 YFSETQ. The CDR3 has 14 amino acids. The CDR3 DNA is TGCGCCAGCAGCTCCCGACTAGCGGGGGATACGCAGTATTTT. Its translation is CASSSRLAGDTQYF.

This clone has just one count. V and J are TRBV24-1 and TRBJ2-5, with 8 bases matching TRBD2. V was clipped by 12 bases and J by 5 bases; unmatched bases: 10. This CDR3 has 13 amino acids. Per the germline V gene, CDR1 is KGHDR and CDR2 is SFDVKD. Written as DNA, the CDR3 is TGTGCCGTCAGCGGGGGCGGGCGCGAGACCCAGTACTTC. It codes for CAVSGGGRETQYF.

A single count supports this clone. The J gene is TRBJ2-7, the V gene TRBV7-6, with TRBD1 matching 8 bases. This CDR3 contains 15 residues. V trimming: 4 bases; J trimming: 6 bases; junction bases outside the gene matches: 11. Germline CDR1 is SGHVS and CDR2 is FNYEAQ. The DNA for the CDR3 is TGTGCCAGCAGCTACCAGACAGGGGAAATTACCGAGCAGTACTTC. It codes for CASSYQTGEITEQYF.

Only a few counts were recorded for this clone. This chain connects TRBV5-4 to TRBJ2-2; 9 positions match TRBD2. This CDR3 region has 19 residues. J lost 3 bases, V lost 4 bases, and 16 bases had no gene match. The germline V gene has CDR1 SGHNT and CDR2 YYREEE (reference sequence). CDR3 region: CASSPRARIAGVHTGELFF. The CDR3, as DNA: TGTGCCAGCAGCCCCCGAGCCAGAATAGCGGGGGTCCACACCGGGGAGCTGTTTTTT.

The gene calls are TRBV7-9 and TRBJ2-1; D gene ambiguous. CDR3 length: 14 amino acids. V shed 4 bases and J shed 5 bases, with 12 bases lying between them. The germline CDR1 and CDR2 sequences are SEHNR and FQNEAQ (reference sequence). The CDR3 region has the DNA TGTGCCAGCAGCTCCAATGTTGAGGACAATGAGCAGTTCTTC. Residues: CASSSNVEDNEQFF.